This entry lists 27 T cell receptor beta chains sequenced from one sample in a study of T cell responses to AZD1222 COVID-19 vaccine. Sequenced by immunoSEQ multiplex PCR; TCRdb stores in-frame clones only, minus some. The profile shows around 120,000 clones, approximately 91% of them singletons. The specimen comprised peripheral blood, sampled on day 0 of AZD1222 vaccination. These receptors all stem from an adult in good health.

The chain is built from TRBV28 and TRBJ2-7, with 8 positions matching TRBD1. V lost 6 bases to trimming and J lost 1 base; unmatched junction nucleotides: 5. Germline CDR1 MDHEN, CDR2 SYDVKM. This CDR3 comprises 14 residues. The CDR3 spells CASRPGQVSYEQYF. The CDR3 bases are TGTGCCAGCAGACCGGGACAGGTTTCCTACGAGCAGTACTTC.

The rearrangement uses TRBV3-1 (or the pseudogene TRBV3-2) and TRBJ2-5, with D possibly being TRBD1 (5 bases). This CDR3 is built from 15 residues. Deletions cut 0 bases from V and 5 bases from J, with 13 bases between. From germline, CDR1 is LGHDT and CDR2 YNNKEL (reference sequence). CDR3 DNA: TGTGCCAGCAGCCAAGAGTGGGTGCAGGGTGAGACCCAGTACTTC. Its translation is CASSQEWVQGETQYF.

The rearrangement links TRBV6-5 to TRBJ1-5, with 7 bases matching TRBD1. This CDR3 region has 15 residues. Germline CDR1 reads MNHEY; CDR2 reads SVGAGI. Losses at the gene ends were 7 bases for V and 6 bases for J; bases not matched to a gene: 12. CDR3 amino acids: CASINDHRGGQPQHF. CDR3 sequence (DNA): TGTGCCAGCATCAACGACCACAGGGGTGGTCAGCCCCAGCATTTT.

This clone appeared a single time. This rearrangement joins TRBV30 to TRBJ1-5; TRBD1 aligns across 10 bases. Looked up from germline, CDR1 is GTSNPN and CDR2 is SVGIG (reference sequence). This CDR3 spans 12 amino acids. V trimming: 3 bases; J trimming: 12 bases; junction bases outside the gene matches: 5. The CDR3 loop reads CAWRLGTGVQHF. CDR3 in DNA: TGTGCCTGGAGGCTCGGGACAGGGGTCCAGCATTTT.

The genes are TRBV27 and TRBJ1-2; D possibly corresponds to TRBD1 (6 bases). The CDR3 extends over 13 amino acids. Between the trimmed V and J ends, which lost 4 bases and 8 bases, there was a span of 14 bases. Germline V CDR1 and CDR2: MNHEY, SMNVEV (reference sequence). The CDR3 DNA follows: TGTGCCAGCAGTTCACAGGGTCTGGGGGGCTACACCTTC. This codes for CASSSQGLGGYTF.

The chain links TRBV7-2 to TRBJ2-7; D is uncertain. The V end was cut by 6 bases, the J end by 1 base, with 22 bases between. This CDR3 spans 17 amino acids. Germline CDR1 SGHTA, CDR2 FQGNSA. The CDR3 spells CASSYTGWVRRSYEQYF. CDR3 DNA sequence: TGTGCCAGCAGTTATACCGGTTGGGTCCGTCGGTCCTACGAGCAGTACTTC.

CDR3 nucleotide sequence: TGTGCCAGCAGTTCGGACAGCCAAAAGGGCTACACCTTC. Protein product: CASSSDSQKGYTF. The rearrangement uses TRBV28 and TRBJ1-2; maybe TRBD1 (6 bases). Germline loops: CDR1 MDHEN, CDR2 SYDVKM. The germline V and J ends were trimmed by 4 bases and 8 bases, with 14 bases remaining between them. CDR3 length equals 13 residues.

This sequence joins TRBV7-9 and TRBJ1-5; a weak D match, TRBD1 (6 bases). Trimming cost V 3 bases and J 11 bases, with 23 bases left between them. This CDR3 is built from 16 residues. Germline V gene lookup returns CDR1 SEHNR and CDR2 FQNEAQ (reference sequence). The CDR3 DNA follows: TGTGCCAGCAGCTTCTCAGGGGTAGGGGGGGCCTTGACCCAGCATTTT. This codes for CASSFSGVGGALTQHF.

The rearrangement uses TRBV4-1 and TRBJ2-1; D not resolved. Germline CDR1 is MGHRA and CDR2 is YSYEKL. V lost 3 bases to trimming and J lost 10 bases, with 13 bases between them. The CDR3 spans 13 residues. The CDR3 spells CASSQIQMIEQFF. CDR3 bases: TGCGCCAGCAGCCAGATCCAGATGATCGAGCAGTTCTTC.

The chain combines TRBV3-1 (or the pseudogene TRBV3-2) with TRBJ2-1; 16 nucleotides line up with TRBD2. Germline loops: CDR1 LGHDT, CDR2 YNNKEL (reference sequence). Trimming took 4 bases from V and 12 from J; bases not matched to a gene: 6. The CDR3 consists of 15 residues. For the CDR3, the DNA is TGTGCCAGCAGCCCTCCGGGACTAGCGGGAGGGGGGCAGTTCTTC. Protein sequence: CASSPPGLAGGGQFF.

The chain couples TRBV12-5 to TRBJ1-1; 7 positions agree with TRBD1. V lost 5 bases to trimming and J lost 1 base; unmatched junction nucleotides: 7. This CDR3 has 15 residues. Germline CDR1 and CDR2: LGHNT and FRNRAP. The CDR3 DNA reads TGTGCTAGTGGTCGGGACAGATGGGGGAACACTGAAGCTTTCTTT. Amino acid sequence: CASGRDRWGNTEAFF.

The chain employs TRBV5-1 and TRBJ2-1; 9 bases map to TRBD2. Germline assignment: CDR1 SGHRS and CDR2 YFSETQ. The CDR3 runs 12 residues. V gave up 5 bases and J gave up 6 bases; unmatched junction bases: 0. The CDR3 DNA is TGCGCCAGCAGTAGCGGGGGCAATGAGCAGTTCTTC. Amino acid sequence: CASSSGGNEQFF.

CDR3 DNA: TGCGCCAGCAGTGGAGTCGGACCCCCCTATGGCTACACCTTC. This sequence encodes CASSGVGPPYGYTF. V usage is TRBV10-2 and J usage is TRBJ1-2; no definite D call. The germline CDR1 and CDR2 sequences are WSHSY and SAAADI. V was trimmed by 4 bases and J by 4 bases, leaving 13 bases between them. The CDR3 sequence is 14 residues long.

The chain uses TRBV10-2 and TRBJ2-2; D may be TRBD1 (5 bases). The germline V gene encodes CDR1 WSHSY and CDR2 SAAADI. V lost 0 bases to trimming and J lost 4 bases, with 9 bases between them. The CDR3 is made up of 15 amino acids. CDR3 region: CASSESARGTGELFF. In DNA form, the CDR3 reads TGCGCCAGCAGTGAGTCGGCAAGGGGCACCGGGGAGCTGTTTTTT.

This clone was detected a few times. The chain has TRBV5-1 and TRBJ1-6; maybe TRBD1 (5 bases). CDR1 SGHRS and CDR2 YFSETQ come from the germline V gene. V was trimmed by 2 bases and J by 8 bases, leaving 11 bases between them. This CDR3 has 14 amino acids. CDR3 loop: CASSFGGTDSPLHF. CDR3 nucleotide sequence: TGCGCCAGCAGCTTCGGGGGGACCGATTCACCCCTCCACTTT.

V is TRBV24-1 and J is TRBJ1-5; D unclear. The germline CDR1 and CDR2 sequences are KGHDR and SFDVKD. Trimming took 12 bases from V and 0 from J, leaving 11 bases between them. The CDR3 loop spans 13 amino acids. The CDR3 protein is CAASAYSNQPQHF. The CDR3 DNA sequence: TGTGCCGCCTCAGCGTATAGCAATCAGCCCCAGCATTTT.

The V call is TRBV6-6, the J call TRBJ1-3, with TRBD1 as a possible D gene (6 bases). V lost 2 bases and J lost 0, with 11 bases in between. CDR1 is MNHNY, CDR2 SVGAGI, per germline (reference sequence). The CDR3 contains 16 residues. CDR3 protein: CASSYGGPVSGNTIYF. The CDR3, as DNA: TGTGCCAGCAGTTACGGGGGGCCAGTCTCTGGAAACACCATATATTTT.

The chain couples TRBV15 to TRBJ2-7; 8 bases match TRBD2. CDR1 and CDR2 from the germline V gene are LNHNV and YYDKDF (reference sequence). The junction had 8 bases not matched to a gene; V was cut back by 1 base and J by 3 bases. There are 16 residues in the CDR3. The CDR3, as DNA: TGTGCCACCAGCAGAGCGGGTACTAGCGGAGTCTACGAGCAGTACTTC. It encodes CATSRAGTSGVYEQYF.

The chain recombines TRBV28 with TRBJ2-4; 16 positions match TRBD2. Looked up from germline, CDR1 is MDHEN and CDR2 is SYDVKM. Trimming took 6 bases from V and 0 from J; bases not matched to a gene: 5. This CDR3 has 18 amino acids. CDR3 sequence: CASRRGTSGRVAKNIQYF. Here the CDR3 DNA reads TGTGCCAGCAGAAGGGGGACTAGCGGGAGGGTAGCCAAAAACATTCAGTACTTC.

V gene TRBV28 combines with J gene TRBJ2-7, with D perhaps matching TRBD2 (6 bases). V was clipped by 6 bases and J by 4 bases, with 13 bases between them. CDR1 and CDR2 from the germline V gene are MDHEN and SYDVKM. The CDR3 is 13 amino acids. CDR3 nucleotide sequence: TGTGCCAGCAGAAAAGCGGGCCCTTACGAGCAGTACTTC. Its protein product is CASRKAGPYEQYF.

Notes on this clone: At one of its ends the junction is not consistent with the germline gene, which may arise from a read error. The chain links TRBV24-1 to TRBJ1-4; D is possibly TRBD1 (6 bases). Germline V gene lookup returns CDR1 KGHDR and CDR2 SFDVKD. This CDR3 is built from 15 residues. CDR3 in amino acids: CATSDPDGGAEKLFF. The CDR3 DNA sequence: TGTGCCACCAGTGATCCTGACGGGGGGGCGGAAAAGCTGTTTTTT.

Remarks on this clone: Other DNA sequences in this sample translate to the same CDR3. The chain combines TRBV28 with TRBJ2-2; unclear D gene. The CDR3 extends over 12 amino acids. The germline V gene has CDR1 MDHEN and CDR2 SYDVKM. V lost 3 bases, J lost 5 bases, and 4 bases lay in between. CDR3: CASSFSTGELFF. The DNA for the CDR3 is TGTGCCAGCAGTTTCTCTACCGGGGAGCTGTTTTTT.

The chain combines TRBV3-1 (or the pseudogene TRBV3-2) with TRBJ1-6, with D possibly TRBD1 on 5 matching bases. The germline V and J ends were trimmed by 2 bases and 13 bases, with 12 bases remaining between them. This CDR3 has 13 residues. Germline CDR1 and CDR2: LGHDT and YNNKEL (reference sequence). The DNA for the CDR3 is TGTGCCAGCAGCCAATCAGGGTTAGGGCCCCTCCACTTT. It yields the protein CASSQSGLGPLHF.

The V call is TRBV6-6, the J call TRBJ1-5; D is possibly TRBD1 (5 bases). The CDR3 is made up of 13 amino acids. Germline CDR1 is MNHNY and CDR2 is SVGAGI (reference sequence). Trimming took off 7 bases at V and 6 bases at J, with 13 bases between the two ends. The CDR3 DNA reads as TGTGCCAGCACCTCCGCAGGGAGTCAGCCCCAGCATTTT. It is translated as CASTSAGSQPQHF.

This chain connects TRBV13 to TRBJ2-3; D unresolved. CDR3 length: 12 amino acids. Trimming took off 5 bases at V and 5 bases at J, with 8 bases between the two ends. CDR1 is PRHDT, CDR2 FYEKMQ, per germline (reference sequence). The CDR3 nucleotides are TGTGCCAGCAGCCCAGACAAAGATACGCAGTATTTT. Protein: CASSPDKDTQYF.

J is TRBJ1-4 and V is TRBV18; the D is unclear. CDR1 and CDR2 from the germline V gene are KGHSH and LQKENI. Between the trimmed V and J ends, which lost 3 bases and 14 bases, there was a span of 13 bases. The CDR3 is 12 amino acids. CDR3 nucleotide sequence: TGTGCCAGCTCACCCGGCCTTCTTGAGCTGTTTTTT. Translating it yields CASSPGLLELFF.

The CDR3 sequence: CASSPDGDSNQPQHF. In DNA, the CDR3 is TGTGCCAGCAGCCCAGACGGAGATAGCAATCAGCCCCAGCATTTT. The rearrangement joins TRBV3-1 (or the pseudogene TRBV3-2) to TRBJ1-5, with D hard to call. Germline CDR1 is LGHDT and CDR2 is YNNKEL (reference sequence). V dropped 4 bases and J dropped 0 bases, with 10 bases sitting between them. This CDR3 comprises 15 residues.